This passage covers 22 T cell receptor beta chains from one sample sequenced in a study of cytomegalovirus exposure and HLA in healthy donors. PCR was performed using 60 Vbeta and 13 Jbeta primers. The assay was immunoSEQ multiplex PCR, and TCRdb's table has in-frame clones only and misses some. This sample has approximately 91,000 clones, with 60% to 75% found just once. The specimen sequenced was PBMCs. Source of these receptors: a female donor in good health and CMV-seronegative.

CDR3 amino acids: CAWERVPGTEAFF. In nucleotides, the CDR3 is TGTGCCTGGGAAAGGGTCCCAGGGACTGAAGCTTTCTTT. The rearrangement uses TRBV30 and TRBJ1-1; D possibly corresponds to TRBD1 (5 bases). Germline V gene lookup returns CDR1 GTSNPN and CDR2 SVGIG (reference sequence). V lost 5 bases and J lost 5, with 15 bases in between. The CDR3 has 13 residues.

The rearrangement uses TRBV5-1 and TRBJ1-1, with a weak D call TRBD1 (5 bases). The CDR3 totals 16 residues. Trimming pared 3 bases from V and 0 bases from J, leaving 15 bases between. CDR1 and CDR2 from the germline V gene are SGHRS and YFSETQ. The CDR3 DNA sequence: TGCGCCAGCAGCTCGAGACAGAGAAACATGAACACTGAAGCTTTCTTT. The encoded protein is CASSSRQRNMNTEAFF.

This sequence joins TRBV6-4 and TRBJ1-2; 7 positions match TRBD1. The CDR3 covers 13 residues. V dropped 4 bases and J dropped 4; count of bases not matched to a gene: 3. Germline CDR1 MRHNA, CDR2 SNTAGT. CDR3 DNA sequence: TGTGCCAGCAGTGGGGGACAGACCTATGGCTACACCTTC. This sequence encodes CASSGGQTYGYTF.

The chain couples TRBV12-5 to TRBJ2-7; tentatively, D is TRBD2 (5 bases). The CDR3 is 15 residues long. Germline assignment: CDR1 LGHNT and CDR2 FRNRAP. V was cut by 6 bases and J by 0 bases, with 15 bases left in between. The CDR3 sequence: CASGLYGVTSYEQYF. CDR3 coding DNA: TGTGCTAGTGGCCTATACGGGGTTACCTCCTACGAGCAGTACTTC.

This chain connects TRBV7-2 to TRBJ2-1; the match to TRBD2 covers 9 bases. The length of the CDR3 is 15 residues. Germline V CDR1 and CDR2: SGHTA, FQGNSA. V shed 4 bases, J shed 7 bases, and the junction held 8 bases outside the gene matches. The CDR3 bases are TGTGCCAGCAGCTCTCGAACCAGCGGGGGGAATGAGCAGTTCTTC. Encoded protein: CASSSRTSGGNEQFF.

This chain connects TRBV25-1 to TRBJ1-3; tentatively, D is TRBD1 (5 bases). Trimming removed 7 bases at V and 9 bases at J, with 16 bases between. Germline V lookup: CDR1 MGHDK, CDR2 SYGVNS. The CDR3 is 13 amino acids. CDR3 amino acids: CASTPQGGFTIYF. CDR3 coding DNA: TGTGCCAGCACCCCGCAGGGTGGATTCACCATATATTTT.

The chain has TRBV5-6 and TRBJ1-6; tentative D call: TRBD1 (6 bases). The V end lost 4 bases, the J end lost 8 bases, and 13 bases lay between the germline ends. CDR3 length equals 14 residues. From germline, CDR1 is SGHDT and CDR2 YYEEEE. The CDR3 reads CASSLRGAHSPLHF. DNA for the CDR3: TGTGCCAGCAGCCTTCGGGGGGCACATTCACCCCTCCACTTT.

DNA of the CDR3: TGTGCCAGCCAGATAGCGGGAGGGATGTCCTACGAGCAGTACTTC. Residues: CASQIAGGMSYEQYF. The rearrangement joins TRBV19 to TRBJ2-7; TRBD2 aligns across 11 bases. Germline CDR1 LNHDA, CDR2 SQIVND (reference sequence). Germline trimming cut 9 bases from V and 1 base from J; bases unmatched to any gene: 8. The CDR3 has 15 amino acids.

The DNA for the CDR3 is TGCAGCGTCCCGGGACAGGGTGTGAATGAGCAGTTCTTC. Encoded protein: CSVPGQGVNEQFF. J is TRBJ2-1 and V is TRBV29-1; 9 bases are a match to TRBD1. The CDR3 spans 13 residues. Trimming cost V 6 bases and J 7 bases; bases outside gene matches: 7. CDR1 and CDR2 from the germline V gene are SQVTM and ANQGSEA.

This clone was detected only once. The chain couples TRBV10-1 to TRBJ1-3; D call uncertain. The CDR3 loop spans 13 amino acids. Per germline, CDR1 WNHNN and CDR2 SYGVQD (reference sequence). Trimming removed 4 bases from V and 4 bases from J, with 8 bases in between. This CDR3 reads CASSGGSGNTIYF. The CDR3 DNA reads TGCGCCAGCAGTGGAGGATCGGGAAACACCATATATTTT.

This chain joins TRBV4-1 and TRBJ2-5; 7 bases line up with TRBD1. V shed 0 bases, J shed 5 bases, and the junction held 9 bases outside the gene matches. This CDR3 spans 16 amino acids. CDR1 and CDR2 (germline): MGHRA, YSYEKL. CDR3 sequence reads: CASSQERGQGYETQYF. The DNA of the CDR3 is TGCGCCAGCAGCCAAGAAAGGGGGCAGGGATATGAGACCCAGTACTTC.

V usage is TRBV10-3 and J usage is TRBJ2-1, with 10 bases that match TRBD2. The V gene end was trimmed by 5 bases and the J gene end by 8 bases; junction bases not matched to a gene: 12. The CDR3 length is 16 residues. The V gene's germline CDR1 is ENHRY and CDR2 SYGVKD. The CDR3 nucleotides are TGTGCCATCAGTAGTGCGCGGAGCGGGGGGGCCTATGAGCAGTTCTTC. The encoded protein is CAISSARSGGAYEQFF.

The V and J genes are TRBV28 and TRBJ2-7; TRBD1 matches at 9 bases. CDR1 is MDHEN, CDR2 SYDVKM, per germline. The CDR3 runs to 16 residues. The J segment lost 0 bases and the V segment lost 7 bases, leaving 10 bases of the junction unmatched. The CDR3 spells CASTLSGTGHSYEQYF. Here the CDR3 DNA reads TGTGCCAGCACCCTATCCGGGACAGGGCACTCCTACGAGCAGTACTTC. Based on the CDR3 plus reference TRBV28 and TRBJ2-7, the full variable domain is DVKVTQSSRYLVKRTGEKVFLECVQDMDHENMFWYRQDPGLGLRLIYFSYDVKMKEKGDIPEGYSVSREKKERFSLILESASTNQTSMYLCASTLSGTGHSYEQYFGPGTRLTVT.

This clone was picked up a small number of times. This rearrangement joins TRBV19 to TRBJ2-3; 7 bases are shared with TRBD1. This CDR3 spans 15 amino acids. Germline V CDR1 and CDR2: LNHDA, SQIVND (reference sequence). V shed 6 bases, J shed 2 bases, and the junction held 8 bases outside the gene matches. CDR3 sequence reads: CASRPLDRPTDTQYF. The CDR3 coding sequence is TGTGCCAGTAGACCTCTGGACAGGCCCACAGATACGCAGTATTTT. Filled out from reference TRBV19 and TRBJ2-3, the complete variable domain reads DGGITQSPKYLFRKEGQNVTLSCEQNLNHDAMYWYRQDPGQGLRLIYYSQIVNDFQKGDIAEGYSVSREKKESFPLTVTSAQKNPTAFYLCASRPLDRPTDTQYFGPGTRLTVL.

This chain connects TRBV5-4 to TRBJ2-1, with 9 bases lining up with TRBD2. The CDR3 consists of 16 residues. Germline CDR1 and CDR2: SGHNT and YYREEE (reference sequence). The V and J ends lost 5 bases and 8 bases, in that order; junction bases with no gene match: 14. CDR3 in DNA: TGTGCCAGCAGACCAACTAGCGGGCCAGGGGCTCATGAGCAGTTCTTC. It specifies CASRPTSGPGAHEQFF.

CDR3 sequence reads: CASSPTPGELFF. The CDR3 DNA reads TGTGCCAGCAGCCCGACTCCCGGGGAGCTGTTTTTT. The chain employs TRBV11-3 and TRBJ2-2; D is unresolved. V lost 5 bases to trimming and J lost 6 bases, with 7 bases between them. This CDR3 contains 12 residues. Germline assignment: CDR1 SGHNT and CDR2 YENEEA. Variable domain in full (rest from reference TRBV11-3 and TRBJ2-2): EAGVVQSPRYKIIEKKQPVAFWCNPISGHNTLYWYLQNLGQGPELLIRYENEEAVDDSQLPKDRFSAERLKGVDSTLKIQPAELGDSAVYLCASSPTPGELFFGEGSRLTVL.

This chain joins TRBV5-6 and TRBJ2-1, with 11 nucleotides matching TRBD2. Germline V lookup: CDR1 SGHDT, CDR2 YYEEEE. This CDR3 spans 17 amino acids. V shed 0 bases, J shed 4 bases, and the junction held 6 bases outside the gene matches. The CDR3 bases are TGTGCCAGCAGCTTGGTCCTAGCGGGAGGTAATTACAATGAGCAGTTCTTC. Its protein is CASSLVLAGGNYNEQFF.

A note on this clone: The junction does not match germline at one end; this may be a read error. The CDR3 DNA reads TGTGCTAGCAGGTCCGGGACAGGGGGCACCGGGGAGCTGTTTTTT. Its translation: CASRSGTGGTGELFF. V and J are TRBV7-7 and TRBJ2-2, with TRBD1 identical over 11 bases. The germline CDR1 and CDR2 sequences are SSHAT and FNYEAQ (reference sequence). The CDR3 sequence is 15 residues long.

This chain links TRBV13 with TRBJ1-2; no clear D. CDR1 and CDR2 from the germline V gene are PRHDT and FYEKMQ (reference sequence). The CDR3 consists of 15 residues. Trimming took off 7 bases at V and 4 bases at J, with 19 bases between the two ends. CDR3 in DNA: TGTGCCAGCACCTCGGAGGGTCTTCTGGCCTATGGCTACACCTTC. Its protein product is CASTSEGLLAYGYTF.

This sequence joins TRBV25-1 and TRBJ1-1; 8 positions match TRBD1. Trimming at V came to 4 bases and at J to 3 bases, leaving 10 bases not matched to a gene. Germline V gene sequence: CDR1 MGHDK, CDR2 SYGVNS. The CDR3 spans 16 residues. The CDR3 loop is CASSAGQGRVDTEAFF. The DNA for the CDR3 is TGTGCCAGCAGTGCCGGACAGGGTAGAGTGGACACTGAAGCTTTCTTT.

The genes are TRBV10-3 and TRBJ2-1; 7 positions match TRBD2. Germline lookup yields CDR1 ENHRY and CDR2 SYGVKD. The CDR3 sequence is 15 residues long. With 6 bases clipped from V and 3 bases from J, the junction kept 8 bases outside the gene matches. CDR3 nucleotides: TGTGCCATCAGAGCGGGGTCCTATAACTACAATGAGCAGTTCTTC. Encoded protein: CAIRAGSYNYNEQFF.

This clone was detected only a few times. As DNA, the CDR3 is TGTGCCAGCTCACCGCCGACTAGCTCCTACAATGAGCAGTTCTTC. Its translation is CASSPPTSSYNEQFF. The chain has TRBV18 and TRBJ2-1; a possible D gene is TRBD2 (6 bases). The CDR3 spans 15 residues. The ends were cut back, 3 bases at V and 0 bases at J, with 9 bases in the middle. From germline, CDR1 is KGHSH and CDR2 LQKENI.